This TCR beta chain originates from a study of blood T cells in healthy people across ages. The CDR3 is made up of 13 amino acids. Germline values: CDR1 SQVTM, CDR2 ANQGSEA. Losses at the gene ends were 4 bases for V and 6 bases for J; bases not matched to a gene: 6. This clonotype was picked up many times. Its specificity is unknown. Study-level findings and limits: Greater diversity and more naive CD4+ cells were seen in long-lived donors than in aged donors.

Using a J-beta primer mix together with a sample-barcoded 5' primer, a second PCR was run for roughly 7 to 11 cycles. In TCRdb, the 5' RACE reads were re-called with MiXCR into one record per CDR3 protein. This table has about 1.1 million distinct CDR3 sequences, less than 45% appearing once. The source is a man younger than 30 in good health. J is TRBJ2-5 and V is TRBV29-1; 9 bases agree with TRBD1. The sequenced material came from blood. The DNA for the CDR3 is TGCAGCGTTGCGACAGGGGGACTACAGACCCAGTACTTC. The encoded protein is CSVATGGLQTQYF.